Listed below are T cell receptor beta chains from one sample, sequenced in a study of identical twins. Each CDR3 protein gets one entry after TCRdb re-called the 5' RACE reads with MiXCR. The profile shows 350,000 to 600,000 distinct CDR3 sequences, 11% to 15% of them singletons. This same sample was also part of a study on yellow fever vaccine responses in identical twins.

The sample comprised CD4+ T cells sorted from blood. These receptors were obtained from a woman under 30 in good health. Both conserved end residues are trimmed from each CDR3. Clone size, where shown, is once, few, many, or a class for clones that have expanded.

TRBJ2-5 TRBV29-1 . SVGGGAETQY
TRBJ2-2 TRBV15 . ATSRDRWGTGELF
TRBJ2-3 TRBV12-3/TRBV12-4 many ASSPPGDTSTDTQY
TRBJ2-2 TRBV6-1 many ASRETGATGELF
TRBJ2-2 TRBV20-1 few SALGRGNTGELF
TRBJ2-1 TRBV20-1 . SARVLEGSYNEQF
TRBJ2-7 TRBV20-1 few SAISGVRYEQY
TRBJ2-2 TRBV24-1 . WTLPNTGELF
TRBJ2-5 TRBV15 . ATSRDRVETQY
TRBJ2-3 TRBV30 few AWSVPWTDTQY
TRBJ2-7 TRBV20-1 . SARLAGGSLGQY
TRBJ2-7 TRBV20-1 few SATPGVHEQY
TRBJ2-2 TRBV15 few ATSGTPNTGELF
TRBJ2-2 TRBV5-1 . ASSPEGLGTGELF
TRBJ2-2 TRBV12-3/TRBV12-4 . ASSFRQDTGELF
TRBJ2-1 TRBV20-1 . CARDPSTSGYNEQF
TRBJ2-7 TRBV4-1 few ASSQVRDSYEQY
TRBJ2-1 TRBV12-3/TRBV12-4 few ASNRDRGYNEQF
TRBJ1-4 TRBV10-3 few AIRPGQDEKLF
TRBJ2-2 TRBV7-3 few ASSFSITGELF
TRBJ2-2 TRBV3-1 . ASSHETSRVAATGELF
TRBJ2-5 TRBV20-1 . SARRTGVETQY
TRBJ1-1 TRBV7-2 . ASRRQGEMNTEAF
TRBJ1-1 TRBV6-6 few ASSYSTGEAF
TRBJ2-1 TRBV12-3/TRBV12-4 . ASSYSLYNEQF
TRBJ2-1 TRBV11-2 . ASSLRPDSYNEQF
TRBJ2-7 TRBV7-8 few ASSPGPGSGQQY
TRBJ2-5 TRBV3-1 . ASRQAGGIVETQY
TRBJ2-3 TRBV27 few ASSFVPHTDTQY
TRBJ2-3 TRBV28 few ASSLERRPTDTQY
TRBJ2-5 TRBV29-1 few SAGSGGETQY
TRBJ2-5 TRBV5-1 . ASSLVAGDETQY
TRBJ2-3 TRBV5-4 . ASSLVAGDTQY
TRBJ1-2 TRBV6-1 . ASTLTDTYGYT
TRBJ2-1 TRBV4-3 few ASSPALTSSYNEQF
TRBJ2-3 TRBV7-2 . ASSRRQSTDTQY
TRBJ2-1 TRBV10-2 few ASRTGLAVSDEQF
TRBJ2-1 TRBV25-1 . ASSDGLAGFREQF
TRBJ2-7 TRBV5-1 many ASSLVSHEQY
TRBJ1-1 TRBV10-3 few AISESNGGNTEAF
TRBJ2-7 TRBV25-1 many ASSEGTPYEQY
TRBJ2-6 TRBV29-1 . SVRTPSSGANVLT
TRBJ2-5 TRBV20-1 . SAPTGGQETQY
TRBJ2-3 TRBV5-1 many ASSLADRASRDTQY